The 16 T cell receptor beta chains in this list originate from one sample, sequenced in a study of T cell responses to AZD1222 COVID-19 vaccine. Some clones are missing from TCRdb's copy, which holds only in-frame ones; the method was immunoSEQ multiplex PCR. The data show around 92,000 clones, 91% seen once. This specimen was peripheral blood, taken on day 0 of AZD1222 vaccination. These receptors were collected from an adult in good health.

The genes are TRBV7-9 and TRBJ2-7; D is ambiguous. Germline V gives CDR1 SEHNR, CDR2 FQNEAQ (reference sequence). The CDR3 totals 12 residues. Trimming shortened V by 5 bases and J by 2 bases, and 7 bases separated the two germline ends. This chain's CDR3 is CASSPHTYEQYF. In DNA, the CDR3 is TGTGCCAGCAGCCCTCACACCTACGAGCAGTACTTC.

The chain has TRBV5-1 and TRBJ1-2, with D perhaps TRBD1 (6 bases). This CDR3 spans 13 amino acids. Germline V CDR1 and CDR2: SGHRS, YFSETQ. V was cut by 3 bases and J by 3 bases, with 9 bases left in between. The CDR3 region is CASSSQGDYGYTF. CDR3 DNA: TGCGCCAGCAGCTCACAGGGCGACTATGGCTACACCTTC. The full variable domain, rest sourced from reference TRBV5-1 and TRBJ1-2, is KAGVTQTPRYLIKTRGQQVTLSCSPISGHRSVSWYQQTPGQGLQFLFEYFSETQRNKGNFPGRFSGRQFSNSRSEMNVSTLELGDSALYLCASSSQGDYGYTFGSGTRLTVV.

This clone was counted a few times. The chain joins TRBV19 to TRBJ2-3, with TRBD2 identical over 16 bases. With 8 bases clipped from V and 0 bases from J, the junction kept 8 bases outside the gene matches. This CDR3 contains 18 residues. CDR1 is LNHDA, CDR2 SQIVND, per germline (reference sequence). CDR3 sequence (DNA): TGTGCCAGTGCTCCGGGACTAGCGGGAGGGATTAGCACAGATACGCAGTATTTT. Protein sequence: CASAPGLAGGISTDTQYF.

This clone has just one count. The chain recombines TRBV6-2 or TRBV6-3 with TRBJ2-3, with D uncertain. V lost 2 bases to trimming and J lost 3 bases, with 3 bases between them. Germline V gene lookup returns CDR1 MNHEY and CDR2 SVGEGT. CDR3 size: 12 residues. CDR3 nucleotide sequence: TGTGCCAGCAGTTACGGGACAGATACGCAGTATTTT. Protein: CASSYGTDTQYF.

The rearrangement links TRBV3-1 (or the pseudogene TRBV3-2) to TRBJ1-5; TRBD1 is a possible D gene (5 bases). This CDR3 comprises 12 residues. CDR1 is LGHDT and CDR2 is YNNKEL in the germline V gene (reference sequence). V lost 3 bases and J lost 5, with 5 bases in between. The CDR3 loop reads CASSQGDQPQHF. The CDR3 region has the DNA TGTGCCAGCAGCCAGGGGGATCAGCCCCAGCATTTT.

This chain links TRBV7-6 with TRBJ1-1; the match to TRBD1 covers 7 bases. Germline CDR1 SGHVS, CDR2 FNYEAQ. The CDR3 is 16 amino acids. The trim removed 4 bases at V and 0 bases at J, leaving 8 bases unmatched. Here the CDR3 reads CASSSRPGTVNTEAFF. CDR3 nucleotides: TGTGCCAGCAGCTCCCGCCCTGGGACAGTGAACACTGAAGCTTTCTTT.

This chain links TRBV6-5 with TRBJ2-1, with TRBD1 matching over 8 bases. Germline trimming cut 7 bases from V and 4 bases from J; bases unmatched to any gene: 9. Germline-derived CDR1 and CDR2 are MNHEY and SVGAGI. CDR3 length equals 15 residues. The CDR3 loop is CASIPTRDRYNEQFF. CDR3 sequence (DNA): TGTGCCAGCATCCCAACCCGGGACAGGTACAATGAGCAGTTCTTC.

The CDR3 loop is CASSTPWADEAFF. The CDR3 region has the DNA TGTGCCAGTAGTACCCCCTGGGCAGATGAAGCTTTCTTT. This sequence joins TRBV19 and TRBJ1-1; D is unclear. The CDR3 sequence is 13 residues long. The germline V and J ends were trimmed by 4 bases and 7 bases, with 13 bases remaining between them. CDR1 is LNHDA and CDR2 is SQIVND in the germline V gene (reference sequence).

V gene TRBV9 combines with J gene TRBJ2-2, with D possibly TRBD1 on 5 matching bases. The CDR3 is made up of 16 amino acids. Germline-derived CDR1 and CDR2 are SGDLS and YYNGEE. V lost 0 bases and J lost 6, with 15 bases in between. The CDR3 region has the DNA TGTGCCAGCAGCGTAGGGGCAGGGTTATCAGCCGGGGAGCTGTTTTTT. Its protein is CASSVGAGLSAGELFF.

V is TRBV7-9 and J is TRBJ1-1; perhaps TRBD1 as D (5 bases). Germline assignment: CDR1 SEHNR and CDR2 FQNEAQ (reference sequence). Trimming stripped 3 bases from V and 10 bases from J, with 12 bases between. The CDR3 is 12 amino acids. The CDR3 sequence: CASSFGALGAFF. For the CDR3, the DNA is TGTGCCAGCAGCTTCGGGGCTCTCGGAGCTTTCTTT.

The chain has TRBV18 and TRBJ2-5; no clear D gene. CDR1 KGHSH and CDR2 LQKENI come from the germline V gene. The V gene lost 3 bases and the J gene lost 5 bases, with 13 bases spanning the gap. The CDR3 is 14 amino acids. CDR3 amino acids: CASSPGQLAETQYF. CDR3 coding DNA: TGTGCCAGCTCACCCGGGCAGCTCGCGGAGACCCAGTACTTC.

CDR3 sequence reads: CASSLTGGRYTGELFF. The DNA for the CDR3 is TGTGCCAGCAGCTTAACAGGGGGTCGTTACACCGGGGAGCTGTTTTTT. This chain links TRBV7-3 with TRBJ2-2, with D possibly TRBD1 on 6 matching bases. CDR1 SGHTA and CDR2 FQGTGA come from the germline V gene. V was trimmed by 0 bases and J by 3 bases, leaving 11 bases between them. The CDR3 spans 16 residues.

This clone occurred once. The V gene is TRBV6-2 or TRBV6-3, the J gene TRBJ1-3; D remains unclear. The CDR3 extends over 14 amino acids. CDR1 is MNHEY, CDR2 SVGEGT, per germline. Trimming took off 3 bases at V and 0 bases at J, with 6 bases between the two ends. The CDR3 is CASSYSASGNTIYF. In nucleotides, the CDR3 is TGTGCCAGCAGTTATTCAGCCTCTGGAAACACCATATATTTT.

This chain links TRBV14 with TRBJ1-1; D unresolved. The germline V and J ends were trimmed by 2 bases and 0 bases, with 4 bases remaining between them. Germline-derived CDR1 and CDR2 are SGHDN and FVKESK. The CDR3 has 13 amino acids. DNA for the CDR3: TGTGCCAGCAGCCAATGGCTGAACACTGAAGCTTTCTTT. It is translated as CASSQWLNTEAFF.

The chain is built from TRBV11-2 and TRBJ1-4; D may be TRBD1 (5 bases). The V gene's germline CDR1 is SGHAT and CDR2 FQNNGV. V lost 8 bases to trimming and J lost 8 bases, with 21 bases between them. The CDR3 is 15 amino acids. The chain's CDR3 is CASCPEYGGEEKLFF. DNA for the CDR3: TGTGCCAGCTGCCCAGAGTATGGGGGAGAGGAAAAACTGTTTTTT.

The chain combines TRBV4-1 with TRBJ2-3, with unresolved D. Between the trimmed V and J ends, which lost 1 base and 0 bases, there was a span of 5 bases. Germline CDR1 is MGHRA and CDR2 is YSYEKL. This CDR3 is 14 amino acids long. The CDR3 protein is CASSQGLSTDTQYF. In nucleotides, the CDR3 is TGCGCCAGCAGCCAAGGTTTGAGCACAGATACGCAGTATTTT.